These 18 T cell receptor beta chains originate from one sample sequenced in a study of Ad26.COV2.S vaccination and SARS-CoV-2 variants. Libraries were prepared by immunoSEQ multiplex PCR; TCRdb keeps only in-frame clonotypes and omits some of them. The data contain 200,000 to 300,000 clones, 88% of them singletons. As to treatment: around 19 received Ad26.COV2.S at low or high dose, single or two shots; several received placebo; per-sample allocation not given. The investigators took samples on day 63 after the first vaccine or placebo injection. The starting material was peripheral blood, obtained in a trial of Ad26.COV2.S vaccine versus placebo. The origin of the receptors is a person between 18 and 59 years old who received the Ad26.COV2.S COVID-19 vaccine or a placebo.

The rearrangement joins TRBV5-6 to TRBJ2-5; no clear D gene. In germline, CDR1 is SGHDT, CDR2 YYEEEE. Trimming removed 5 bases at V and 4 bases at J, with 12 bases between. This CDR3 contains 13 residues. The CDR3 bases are TGTGCCAGCAGTCTGGTGTGGGGAGAGACCCAGTACTTC. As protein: CASSLVWGETQYF.

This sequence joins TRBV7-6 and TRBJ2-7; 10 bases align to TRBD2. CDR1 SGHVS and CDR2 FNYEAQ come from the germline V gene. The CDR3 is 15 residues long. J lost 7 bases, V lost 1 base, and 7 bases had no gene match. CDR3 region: CASSLGTSGTGEQYF. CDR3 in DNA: TGTGCCAGCAGCTTAGGTACTAGCGGGACGGGGGAGCAGTACTTC.

CDR3 in amino acids: CASSLDRGYTEAFF. The CDR3 bases are TGTGCCAGCAGCCTGGACAGGGGGTACACTGAAGCTTTCTTT. This rearrangement joins TRBV7-9 to TRBJ1-1, with 10 bases matching TRBD1. Germline loops: CDR1 SEHNR, CDR2 FQNEAQ (reference sequence). This CDR3 comprises 14 residues. V was clipped by 5 bases and J by 3 bases; unmatched bases: 3. The whole variable domain, remainder taken from reference TRBV7-9 and TRBJ1-1, is DTGVSQNPRHKITKRGQNVTFRCDPISEHNRLYWYRQTLGQGPEFLTYFQNEAQLEKSRLLSDRFSAERPKGSFSTLEIQRTEQGDSAMYLCASSLDRGYTEAFFGQGTRLTVV.

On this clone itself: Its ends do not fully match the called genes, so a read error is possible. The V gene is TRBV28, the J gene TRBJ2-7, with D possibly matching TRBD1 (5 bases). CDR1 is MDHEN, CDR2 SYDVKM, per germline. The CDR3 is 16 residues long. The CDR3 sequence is CASSFFRGSSSHEQYF. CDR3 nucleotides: TGTGCCAGCAGTTTCTTTAGGGGTTCCAGCTCCCACGAGCAGTACTTC. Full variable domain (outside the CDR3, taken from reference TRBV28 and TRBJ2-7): DVKVTQSSRYLVKRTGEKVFLECVQDMDHENMFWYRQDPGLGLRLIYFSYDVKMKEKGDIPEGYSVSREKKERFSLILESASTNQTSMYLCASSFFRGSSSHEQYFGPGTRLTVT.

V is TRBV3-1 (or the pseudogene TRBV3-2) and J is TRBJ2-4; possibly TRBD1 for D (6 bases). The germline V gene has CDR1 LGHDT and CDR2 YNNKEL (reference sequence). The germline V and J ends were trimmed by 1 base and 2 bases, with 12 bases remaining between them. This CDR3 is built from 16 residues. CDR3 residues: CASSQAGVGTKNIQYF. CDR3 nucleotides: TGTGCCAGCAGCCAAGCAGGGGTTGGGACCAAAAACATTCAGTACTTC.

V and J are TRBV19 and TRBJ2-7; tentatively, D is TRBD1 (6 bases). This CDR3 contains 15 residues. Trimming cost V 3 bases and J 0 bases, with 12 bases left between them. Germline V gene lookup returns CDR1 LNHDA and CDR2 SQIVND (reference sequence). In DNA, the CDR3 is TGTGCCAGTAGTATCCTCAGGGGACCCTCCTACGAGCAGTACTTC. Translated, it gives CASSILRGPSYEQYF.

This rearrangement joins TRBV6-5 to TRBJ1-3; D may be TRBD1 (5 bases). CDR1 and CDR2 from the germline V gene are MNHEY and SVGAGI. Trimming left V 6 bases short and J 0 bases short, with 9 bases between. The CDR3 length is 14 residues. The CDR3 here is CASSSTGSGNTIYF. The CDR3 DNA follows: TGTGCCAGCAGCAGCACAGGCTCTGGAAACACCATATATTTT.

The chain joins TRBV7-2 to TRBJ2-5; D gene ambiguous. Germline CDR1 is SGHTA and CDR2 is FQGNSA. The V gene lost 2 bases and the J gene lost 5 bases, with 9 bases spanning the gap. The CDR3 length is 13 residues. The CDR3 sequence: CASSLSPAETQYF. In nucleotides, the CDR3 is TGTGCCAGCAGCTTATCGCCCGCTGAGACCCAGTACTTC.

The CDR3: CASSQAEYQETQYF. The CDR3 bases are TGCGCCAGCAGCCAAGCTGAGTACCAAGAGACCCAGTACTTC. V gene TRBV4-3 combines with J gene TRBJ2-5; no definite D call. The CDR3 loop spans 14 amino acids. Per germline, CDR1 LGHNA and CDR2 YSLEER. The ends were cut back, 1 base at V and 0 bases at J, with 6 bases in the middle.

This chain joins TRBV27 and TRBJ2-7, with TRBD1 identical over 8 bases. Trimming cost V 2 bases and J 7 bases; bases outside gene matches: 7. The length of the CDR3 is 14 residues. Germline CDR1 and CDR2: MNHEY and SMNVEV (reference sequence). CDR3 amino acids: CASSLGRGLGEQYF. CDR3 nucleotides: TGTGCCAGCAGTTTAGGCAGGGGGCTTGGGGAGCAGTACTTC.

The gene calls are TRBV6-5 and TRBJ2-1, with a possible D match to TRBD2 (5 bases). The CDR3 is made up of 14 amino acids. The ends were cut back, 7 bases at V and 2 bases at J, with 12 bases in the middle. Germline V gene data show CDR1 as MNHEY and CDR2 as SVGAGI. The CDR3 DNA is TGTGCCAGCACCCCCTCGGGGACCTACAATGAGCAGTTCTTC. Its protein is CASTPSGTYNEQFF.

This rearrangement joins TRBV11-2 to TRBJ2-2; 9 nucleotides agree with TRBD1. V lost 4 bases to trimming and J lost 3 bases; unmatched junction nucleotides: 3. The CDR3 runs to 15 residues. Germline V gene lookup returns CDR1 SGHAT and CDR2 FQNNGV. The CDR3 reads CASSSWDRDTGELFF. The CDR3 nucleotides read TGTGCCAGCAGCTCCTGGGACAGGGACACCGGGGAGCTGTTTTTT. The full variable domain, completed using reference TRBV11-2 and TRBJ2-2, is EAGVAQSPRYKIIEKRQSVAFWCNPISGHATLYWYQQILGQGPKLLIQFQNNGVVDDSQLPKDRFSAERLKGVDSTLKIQPAKLEDSAVYLCASSSWDRDTGELFFGEGSRLTVL.

CDR3 coding DNA: TGTGCCAGCAGCGCCGGACTATCCACAGATACGCAGTATTTT. This codes for CASSAGLSTDTQYF. The V gene is TRBV7-3, the J gene TRBJ2-3, with D perhaps TRBD2 (6 bases). The V end lost 5 bases, the J end lost 2 bases, and 11 bases lay between the germline ends. CDR1 is SGHTA, CDR2 FQGTGA, per germline. The CDR3 consists of 14 residues.

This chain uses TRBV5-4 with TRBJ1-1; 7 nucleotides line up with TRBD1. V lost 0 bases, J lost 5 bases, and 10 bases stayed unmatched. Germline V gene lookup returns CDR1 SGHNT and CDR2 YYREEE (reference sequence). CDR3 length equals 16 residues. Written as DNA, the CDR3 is TGTGCCAGCAGCTTGGGTTTTGGGCAGGGGGGTACTGAAGCTTTCTTT. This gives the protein CASSLGFGQGGTEAFF. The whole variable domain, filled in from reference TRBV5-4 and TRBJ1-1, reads ETGVTQSPTHLIKTRGQQVTLRCSSQSGHNTVSWYQQALGQGPQFIFQYYREEENGRGNFPPRFSGLQFPNYSSELNVNALELDDSALYLCASSLGFGQGGTEAFFGQGTRLTVV.

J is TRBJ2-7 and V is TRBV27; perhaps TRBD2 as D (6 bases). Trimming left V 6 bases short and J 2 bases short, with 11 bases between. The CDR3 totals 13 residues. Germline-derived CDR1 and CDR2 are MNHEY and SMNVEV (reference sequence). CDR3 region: CASRGTGAYEQYF. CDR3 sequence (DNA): TGTGCCAGCAGAGGGACGGGAGCCTACGAGCAGTACTTC.

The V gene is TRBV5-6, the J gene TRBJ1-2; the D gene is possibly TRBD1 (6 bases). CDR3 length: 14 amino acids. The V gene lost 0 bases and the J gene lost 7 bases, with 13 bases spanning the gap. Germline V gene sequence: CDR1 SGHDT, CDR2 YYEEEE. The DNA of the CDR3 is TGTGCCAGCAGCTTGGTGGGGGGCAGGGCTGGCTACACCTTC. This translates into CASSLVGGRAGYTF.

The CDR3 nucleotides are TGTGCCAGCAGCTTGGCCCAGGACTACGAGCAGTACTTC. Amino acid sequence: CASSLAQDYEQYF. The chain is built from TRBV5-6 and TRBJ2-7; D call uncertain. Germline CDR1 reads SGHDT; CDR2 reads YYEEEE. The CDR3 contains 13 residues. Deletions cut 0 bases from V and 3 bases from J, with 7 bases between.

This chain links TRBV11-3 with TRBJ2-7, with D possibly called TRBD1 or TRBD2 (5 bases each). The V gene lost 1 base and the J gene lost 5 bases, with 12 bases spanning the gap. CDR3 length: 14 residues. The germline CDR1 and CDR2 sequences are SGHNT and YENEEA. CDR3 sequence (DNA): TGTGCCAGCAGCTTAGGGGGGACCGACGACGAGCAGTACTTC. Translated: CASSLGGTDDEQYF.